This entry concerns a single TCR beta chain. This sample stems from a study of blood T cell repertoires in COVID-19. About the study: The United States, Italy and Spain provided the acute and convalescent COVID-19 samples.

In the original processing: Amplification with reference gene primers provided the estimates of nucleated cell counts. Only in-frame clones appear in the TCRdb table, and some are missing; sequencing was by immunoSEQ multiplex PCR. V and J calls and clone size are those listed in that table; D and trimming were worked out from the DNA. The sample consists of about 180,000 clones, approximately 89% of them appearing once. Recruits, aged roughly 18 to 89 years, lived in 24 US areas. Participants' reported clinical history set cohort assignment. Sequencing input: PBMCs or T cells enriched from blood (not recorded which). The receptor comes from a woman between 35 and 50 years old with acute COVID-19.

CDR3 in amino acids: CASSQGSRGNEQFF. In DNA form, the CDR3 reads TGTGCCAGCAGCCAAGGTTCCCGGGGCAATGAGCAGTTCTTC. This rearrangement joins TRBV3-1 (or the pseudogene TRBV3-2) to TRBJ2-1; tentative D call: TRBD2 (5 bases). V shed 1 base and J shed 6 bases, with 10 bases lying between them. Germline assignment: CDR1 LGHDT and CDR2 YNNKEL (reference sequence). The CDR3 totals 14 residues.